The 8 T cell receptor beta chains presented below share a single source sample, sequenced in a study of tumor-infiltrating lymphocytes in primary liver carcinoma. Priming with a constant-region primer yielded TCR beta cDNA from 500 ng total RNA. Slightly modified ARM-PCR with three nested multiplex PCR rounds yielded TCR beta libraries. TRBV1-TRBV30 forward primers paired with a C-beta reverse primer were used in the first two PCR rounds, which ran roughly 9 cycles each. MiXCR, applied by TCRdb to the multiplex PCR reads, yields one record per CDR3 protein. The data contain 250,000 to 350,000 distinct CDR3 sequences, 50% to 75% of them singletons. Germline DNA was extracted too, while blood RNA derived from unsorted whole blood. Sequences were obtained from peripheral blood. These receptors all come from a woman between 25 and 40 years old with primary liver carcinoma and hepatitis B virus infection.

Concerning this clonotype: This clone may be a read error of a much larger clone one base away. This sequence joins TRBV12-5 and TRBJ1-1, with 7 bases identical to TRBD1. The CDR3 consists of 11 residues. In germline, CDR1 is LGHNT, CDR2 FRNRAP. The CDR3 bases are TGTGTTAGTGGTTCCCCGACAGGGGCTTTCTTT. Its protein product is CVSGSPTGAFF.

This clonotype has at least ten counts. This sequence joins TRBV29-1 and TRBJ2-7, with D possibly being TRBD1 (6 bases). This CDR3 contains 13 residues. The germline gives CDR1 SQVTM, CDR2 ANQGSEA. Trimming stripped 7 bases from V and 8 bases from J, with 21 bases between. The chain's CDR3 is CSASDSLAVKQYF. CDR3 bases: TGCAGCGCTTCGGACAGTTTGGCGGTAAAGCAGTACTTC.

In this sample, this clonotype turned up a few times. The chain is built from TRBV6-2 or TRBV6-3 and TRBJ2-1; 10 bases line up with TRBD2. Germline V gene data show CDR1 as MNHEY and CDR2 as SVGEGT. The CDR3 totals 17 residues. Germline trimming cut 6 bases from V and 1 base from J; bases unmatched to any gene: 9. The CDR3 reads CASRYTSGTPSYNEQFF. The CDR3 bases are TGTGCCAGCAGGTACACTAGCGGGACACCTTCCTACAATGAGCAGTTCTTC.

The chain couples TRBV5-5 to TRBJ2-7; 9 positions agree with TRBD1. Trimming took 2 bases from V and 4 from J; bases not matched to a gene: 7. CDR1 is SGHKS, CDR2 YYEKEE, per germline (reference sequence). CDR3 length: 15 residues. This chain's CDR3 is CASSFTGTGTYEQYF. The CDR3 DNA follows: TGTGCCAGCAGCTTCACCGGGACAGGGACTTACGAGCAGTACTTC.

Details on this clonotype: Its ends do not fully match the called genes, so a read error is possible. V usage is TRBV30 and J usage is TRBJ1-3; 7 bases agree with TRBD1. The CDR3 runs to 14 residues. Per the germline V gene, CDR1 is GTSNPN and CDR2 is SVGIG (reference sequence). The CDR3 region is CTCRTGDSGNTIYF. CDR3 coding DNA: TGTACCTGCCGGACAGGAGACTCTGGAAACACCATATATTTT.

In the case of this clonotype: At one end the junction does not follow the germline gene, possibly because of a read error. This CDR3 is CASNSISGRAAPLAQCF. Here the CDR3 DNA reads TGTGCCAGCAACTCAATAAGCGGGAGGGCCGCCCCCCTCGCGCAGTGTTTT. The chain is built from TRBV11-2 and TRBJ2-3, with TRBD2 matching over 10 bases. Per germline, CDR1 SGHAT and CDR2 FQNNGV. This CDR3 comprises 17 residues.

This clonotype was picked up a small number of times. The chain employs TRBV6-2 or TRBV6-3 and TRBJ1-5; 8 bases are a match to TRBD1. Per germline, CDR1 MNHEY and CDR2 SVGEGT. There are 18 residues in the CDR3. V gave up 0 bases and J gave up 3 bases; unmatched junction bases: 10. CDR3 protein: CASSYSARGPSFNQPQHF. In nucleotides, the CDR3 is TGTGCCAGCAGTTACTCAGCCAGGGGGCCCTCCTTCAATCAGCCCCAGCATTTT.

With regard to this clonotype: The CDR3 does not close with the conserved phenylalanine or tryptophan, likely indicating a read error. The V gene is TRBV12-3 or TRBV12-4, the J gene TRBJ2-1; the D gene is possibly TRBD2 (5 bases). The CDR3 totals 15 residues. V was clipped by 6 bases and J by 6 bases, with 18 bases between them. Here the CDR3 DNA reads TGTGCCAGCAGCGTCCTCCAGCCCGGGATCAATGAGCAGTTCTTA. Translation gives CASSVLQPGINEQFL.